The clone carrying this TCR beta chain was seen repeatedly, ten times or more. The antigen is unknown. Germline V lookup: CDR1 SQVTM, CDR2 ANQGSEA. J lost 3 bases, V lost 6 bases, and 8 bases had no gene match. The CDR3 has 13 residues. These data belong to a study of CD8 T cells in ankylosing spondylitis. Points from the study as a whole: Disease-linked clones bore a CD8+ phenotype, appearing relatively rarely in peripheral blood. Characteristic, it appeared, of ankylosing spondylitis blood was a TCR beta motif of fewer than 10 highly homologous variants.

One entry per CDR3 protein results from TCRdb running MiXCR on the 5' RACE reads. Of fewer than 550,000 distinct CDR3 sequences detected, approximately 5% appear once; the ten largest clones hold around 3.5%. The chain is built from TRBV29-1 and TRBJ2-7; 7 bases match TRBD1. The receptor's source is a male donor with ankylosing spondylitis. The sequenced sample consisted of blood, either unsorted or a sorted T cell fraction (not recorded which). The CDR3 protein is CSVAPGQSYEQYF. In DNA form, the CDR3 reads TGCAGCGTCGCCCCGGGACAGAGCTACGAGCAGTACTTC.